These 13 T cell receptor beta chains came from one sample sequenced in a study of CD8+ T cells in alopecia areata. As to treatment: oral pan-JAK inhibitor, 5-10 mg twice daily. Reverse transcription of extracted RNA yielded cDNA, which provided the sequencing template. TCRdb's table, derived via immunoSEQ multiplex PCR, lists solely in-frame clones and lacks some. The sample includes 90,000 to 120,000 clones, over 80% of them seen just once. This material consisted of CD8+ T cells sorted from blood, taken at week 24, from a patient treated with tofacitinib. These receptors all come from a human donor with alopecia areata.

V is TRBV19 and J is TRBJ2-1, with 10 positions matching TRBD2. This CDR3 is built from 18 residues. Germline V gene lookup returns CDR1 LNHDA and CDR2 SQIVND (reference sequence). Losses at the gene ends were 5 bases for V and 9 bases for J; bases not matched to a gene: 19. The CDR3 loop is CASSHPSGGPGFLAEQFF. The CDR3 coding sequence is TGTGCCAGTAGTCATCCTAGCGGGGGCCCCGGGTTTCTGGCTGAGCAGTTCTTC.

The gene calls are TRBV29-1 and TRBJ2-3; 7 bases map to TRBD2. Per germline, CDR1 SQVTM and CDR2 ANQGSEA. The CDR3 is 14 amino acids. Losses at the gene ends were 3 bases for V and 2 bases for J; bases not matched to a gene: 5. CDR3 in DNA: TGCAGCGTTGATTCCGGGACTAACACAGATACGCAGTATTTT. Translation gives CSVDSGTNTDTQYF.

The chain has TRBV7-9 and TRBJ2-7; TRBD2 aligns across 13 bases. CDR3 length: 17 amino acids. Germline V CDR1 and CDR2: SEHNR, FQNEAQ (reference sequence). Unmatched junction bases numbered 10, after V lost 7 bases and J lost 1 base. CDR3 DNA sequence: TGTGCCAGCAACCGACTAGCGGGGGGTTCGCGGTCCTACGAGCAGTACTTC. It codes for CASNRLAGGSRSYEQYF.

V is TRBV27 and J is TRBJ1-5; maybe TRBD1 (5 bases). Looked up from germline, CDR1 is MNHEY and CDR2 is SMNVEV (reference sequence). The CDR3 length is 15 residues. V lost 6 bases and J 6 bases, leaving 18 bases between the germline ends. CDR3: CASSLNRGATQPQHF. CDR3 sequence (DNA): TGTGCCAGCAGCCTAAATAGGGGTGCTACTCAGCCCCAGCATTTT.

This sequence joins TRBV6-5 and TRBJ2-2; no reliable D call. Germline lookup yields CDR1 MNHEY and CDR2 SVGAGI. V lost 0 bases, J lost 6 bases, and 5 bases lay in between. The CDR3 sequence is 13 residues long. The CDR3 nucleotides read TGTGCCAGCAGTTACTCAAGGGCCGGGGAGCTGTTTTTT. Amino acids: CASSYSRAGELFF.

The rearrangement uses TRBV7-6 and TRBJ2-7, with 12 bases lining up with TRBD2. Germline CDR1 reads SGHVS; CDR2 reads FNYEAQ. J was trimmed by 5 bases and V by 5 bases; bases with no gene match: 4. The CDR3 contains 14 residues. The CDR3 DNA follows: TGTGCCAGCAGCCGGACTAGCGGGGTTAACGAGCAGTACTTC. Amino acid sequence: CASSRTSGVNEQYF.

This chain joins TRBV5-1 and TRBJ1-1; tentative D call: TRBD1 (5 bases). V was clipped by 4 bases and J by 4 bases, with 14 bases between them. This CDR3 spans 14 amino acids. The germline V gene encodes CDR1 SGHRS and CDR2 YFSETQ. The CDR3 DNA follows: TGCGCCAGCAGCCAAACGACTGGGGGCACTGAAGCTTTCTTT. Encoded protein: CASSQTTGGTEAFF.

V gene TRBV25-1 combines with J gene TRBJ1-5; D is unresolved. V shed 3 bases and J shed 0 bases, with 3 bases lying between them. Per the germline V gene, CDR1 is MGHDK and CDR2 is SYGVNS. This CDR3 spans 13 amino acids. The CDR3 spells CASSDNSNQPQHF. In DNA, the CDR3 is TGTGCCAGCAGTGACAATAGCAATCAGCCCCAGCATTTT.

The chain uses TRBV27 and TRBJ2-7, with a weak D call TRBD1 (5 bases). Germline CDR1 is MNHEY and CDR2 is SMNVEV (reference sequence). This CDR3 has 15 amino acids. The V end lost 6 bases, the J end lost 3 bases, and 18 bases lay between the germline ends. CDR3 amino acids: CASSHTSDTGYEQYF. The CDR3 DNA reads as TGTGCCAGCAGCCACACGTCGGACACCGGCTACGAGCAGTACTTC.

V and J are TRBV2 and TRBJ2-7, with D tentatively TRBD1 (5 bases). Trimming stripped 7 bases from V and 5 bases from J, with 15 bases between. CDR3 length equals 13 residues. Germline CDR1 is SNHLY and CDR2 is FYNNEI. The CDR3: CASKDSGMDEQYF. The DNA for the CDR3 is TGTGCCAGCAAAGACAGTGGTATGGACGAGCAGTACTTC.

This clone was seen a few times. CDR3 in amino acids: CASSLGVNEQYF. In nucleotides, the CDR3 is TGTGCCAGCAGCTTAGGGGTTAACGAGCAGTACTTC. This sequence joins TRBV7-2 and TRBJ2-7; no clear D. V gave up 1 base and J gave up 5 bases, with 6 bases separating them. In germline, CDR1 is SGHTA, CDR2 FQGNSA. CDR3 length equals 12 residues.

The rearrangement links TRBV7-6 to TRBJ2-1, with D perhaps TRBD2 (7 bases). In germline, CDR1 is SGHVS, CDR2 FNYEAQ. V lost 1 base and J lost 4, with 11 bases in between. The CDR3 is 15 amino acids. In DNA, the CDR3 is TGTGCCAGCAGCTTAGGCGGGGGCCTATACAATGAGCAGTTCTTC. This encodes CASSLGGGLYNEQFF. Together with reference TRBV7-6 and TRBJ2-1, the CDR3 gives the full variable domain: GAGVSQSPRYKVTKRGQDVALRCDPISGHVSLYWYRQALGQGPEFLTYFNYEAQQDKSGLPNDRFSAERPEGSISTLTIQRTEQRDSAMYRCASSLGGGLYNEQFFGPGTRLTVL.

The chain carries TRBV6-5 and TRBJ2-5; tentatively, D is TRBD1 (5 bases). The CDR3 spans 12 residues. Germline lookup yields CDR1 MNHEY and CDR2 SVGAGI. Trimming shortened V by 7 bases and J by 5 bases, and 11 bases separated the two germline ends. The chain's CDR3 is CASNGRDETQYF. The CDR3 bases are TGTGCCAGCAATGGCAGGGATGAGACCCAGTACTTC.